The rows below give T cell receptor beta chains drawn from one sample of a study of blood T cell repertoires in COVID-19. Profiled with immunoSEQ multiplex PCR; TCRdb holds only in-frame clones, not every one. The sample lists just over 150,000 clones, 80% to 90% occurring once. The sequenced sample was peripheral blood. The origin of the receptors is an older woman with acute or convalescent COVID-19. Each CDR3 is given with its conserved first and last residue. D genes are given only for firm matches. A row's size may be missing; if present it is once, few, many or a size class.

cdr3_aa: CASSYIQQGEAFF; cdr3_nt: TGTGCCAGCAGTTATATTCAACAGGGGGAAGCTTTCTTT; j_call: TRBJ1-1; clone_size: NA; v_call: TRBV6-5; d_call: TRBD1; cdr3_length: 13
cdr3_aa: CASSLETGYNEQFF; cdr3_nt: TGTGCCAGCAGCTTAGAGACAGGGTACAATGAGCAGTTCTTC; j_call: TRBJ2-1; clone_size: NA; v_call: TRBV7-9; d_call: TRBD1; cdr3_length: 14
cdr3_aa: CASSVEGTAGETQYF; cdr3_nt: TGTGCCAGCAGCGTAGAAGGAACGGCAGGAGAGACCCAGTACTTC; j_call: TRBJ2-5; clone_size: NA; v_call: TRBV9; d_call: NA; cdr3_length: 15
cdr3_aa: CASSLGLGKFF; cdr3_nt: TGTGCCAGTAGTTTGGGACTAGGAAAGTTCTTC; j_call: TRBJ2-1; clone_size: once; v_call: TRBV19; d_call: TRBD2; cdr3_length: 11
cdr3_aa: CASSIVARRTNEQFF; cdr3_nt: TGTGCCAGTAGTATAGTGGCCCGCCGAACGAATGAGCAGTTCTTC; j_call: TRBJ2-1; clone_size: NA; v_call: TRBV19; d_call: NA; cdr3_length: 15
cdr3_aa: CASSLWAVGSYNEQFF; cdr3_nt: TGTGCCAGCAGTTTGTGGGCAGTCGGTTCCTACAATGAGCAGTTCTTC; j_call: TRBJ2-1; clone_size: once; v_call: TRBV27; d_call: NA; cdr3_length: 16
cdr3_aa: CASSQGGGYGYTF; cdr3_nt: TGTGCCAGCAGCCAAGGGGGAGGCTATGGCTACACCTTC; j_call: TRBJ1-2; clone_size: NA; v_call: TRBV3-1/TRBV3-2; d_call: NA; cdr3_length: 13
cdr3_aa: CASSRQGQGTGELFF; cdr3_nt: TGTGCCAGCAGCCGTCAGGGACAGGGCACCGGGGAGCTGTTTTTT; j_call: TRBJ2-2; clone_size: NA; v_call: TRBV5-6; d_call: TRBD1; cdr3_length: 15
cdr3_aa: CASSPRGDTEAFF; cdr3_nt: TGTGCCAGCTCACCCAGGGGCGACACTGAAGCTTTCTTT; j_call: TRBJ1-1; clone_size: NA; v_call: TRBV18; d_call: NA; cdr3_length: 13
cdr3_aa: CASSGDRQSVNTEAFF; cdr3_nt: TGTGCCAGCAGTGGGGATAGACAGTCGGTGAACACTGAAGCTTTCTTT; j_call: TRBJ1-1; clone_size: NA; v_call: TRBV28; d_call: NA; cdr3_length: 16
cdr3_aa: CASSRSWTGRTEAFF; cdr3_nt: TGTGCCAGCAGTCGTTCCTGGACAGGGAGGACTGAAGCTTTCTTT; j_call: TRBJ1-1; clone_size: NA; v_call: TRBV28; d_call: TRBD1; cdr3_length: 15
cdr3_aa: CASRDTGQGLTILYNEQFF; cdr3_nt: TGTGCCAGCAGGGACACGGGACAGGGCCTTACAATCCTCTACAATGAGCAGTTCTTC; j_call: TRBJ2-1; clone_size: NA; v_call: TRBV2; d_call: TRBD1; cdr3_length: 19
cdr3_aa: CASSLGGTGTGNTIYF; cdr3_nt: TGTGCCAGCAGCTTAGGGGGGACAGGGACTGGAAACACCATATATTTT; j_call: TRBJ1-3; clone_size: NA; v_call: TRBV5-5; d_call: TRBD1; cdr3_length: 16
cdr3_aa: CASSLETGQVSFDGYTF; cdr3_nt: TGTGCCAGCAGCTTAGAGACGGGACAGGTTTCCTTCGATGGCTACACCTTC; j_call: TRBJ1-2; clone_size: NA; v_call: TRBV7-9; d_call: TRBD1; cdr3_length: 17
cdr3_aa: CASSLDRDRGFSGNTIYF; cdr3_nt: TGTGCCAGTAGTTTAGACCGGGACAGGGGGTTCTCTGGAAACACCATATATTTT; j_call: TRBJ1-3; clone_size: NA; v_call: TRBV19; d_call: TRBD1; cdr3_length: 18
cdr3_aa: CASSETGGFDEQFF; cdr3_nt: TGTGCCAGCAGCGAGACAGGGGGCTTTGATGAGCAGTTCTTC; j_call: TRBJ2-1; clone_size: NA; v_call: TRBV6-4; d_call: TRBD1; cdr3_length: 14
cdr3_aa: CASSEQRADTQYF; cdr3_nt: TGTGCCAGCAGTGAACAACGGGCAGATACGCAGTATTTT; j_call: TRBJ2-3; clone_size: NA; v_call: TRBV6-1; d_call: NA; cdr3_length: 13
cdr3_aa: CASSPQRGRADTQYF; cdr3_nt: TGTGCCAGCAGCCCGCAGCGGGGGAGGGCAGATACGCAGTATTTT; j_call: TRBJ2-3; clone_size: NA; v_call: TRBV7-2; d_call: TRBD2; cdr3_length: 15
cdr3_aa: CASSPTGTTNEKLFF; cdr3_nt: TGTGCCAGCTCCCCGACAGGGACAACTAATGAAAAACTGTTTTTT; j_call: TRBJ1-4; clone_size: once; v_call: TRBV18; d_call: TRBD1; cdr3_length: 15
cdr3_aa: CASSPTVAGVNEQFF; cdr3_nt: TGTGCCAGCTCACCAACCGTAGCAGGGGTGAATGAGCAGTTCTTC; j_call: TRBJ2-1; clone_size: NA; v_call: TRBV18; d_call: NA; cdr3_length: 15
cdr3_aa: CASSLRRGNQPQHF; cdr3_nt: TGTGCCAGCAGTCTCAGGAGGGGCAATCAGCCCCAGCATTTT; j_call: TRBJ1-5; clone_size: NA; v_call: TRBV6-5; d_call: NA; cdr3_length: 14
cdr3_aa: CASSQSRSNTGELFF; cdr3_nt: TGTGCCAGCAGCCAGTCCAGATCGAACACCGGGGAGCTGTTTTTT; j_call: TRBJ2-2; clone_size: NA; v_call: TRBV14; d_call: NA; cdr3_length: 15
cdr3_aa: CASSLEVQGAGEKLFF; cdr3_nt: TGCGCCAGCAGCTTGGAGGTTCAGGGGGCGGGTGAAAAACTGTTTTTT; j_call: TRBJ1-4; clone_size: NA; v_call: TRBV5-1; d_call: TRBD1; cdr3_length: 16
cdr3_aa: CASSEQGGGNQPQHF; cdr3_nt: TGTGCCAGCAGTGAACAGGGTGGGGGCAATCAGCCCCAGCATTTT; j_call: TRBJ1-5; clone_size: NA; v_call: TRBV2; d_call: NA; cdr3_length: 15
cdr3_aa: CASSLELQDSPLHF; cdr3_nt: TGTGCCAGCAGCTTAGAGTTACAGGATTCACCCCTCCACTTT; j_call: TRBJ1-6; clone_size: NA; v_call: TRBV5-5; d_call: NA; cdr3_length: 14
cdr3_aa: CASSLFSGGNNEQFF; cdr3_nt: TGTGCCAGCAGCCTATTCAGCGGGGGGAACAATGAGCAGTTCTTC; j_call: TRBJ2-1; clone_size: NA; v_call: TRBV5-4; d_call: TRBD2; cdr3_length: 15
cdr3_aa: CASSEIAGGFDEQYF; cdr3_nt: TGTGCCAGCAGCGAGATAGCGGGGGGTTTCGACGAGCAGTACTTC; j_call: TRBJ2-7; clone_size: NA; v_call: TRBV11-2; d_call: TRBD2; cdr3_length: 15
cdr3_aa: CASSKTDRVNGYTF; cdr3_nt: TGTGCCAGCAGCAAAACGGACAGGGTTAATGGCTACACCTTC; j_call: TRBJ1-2; clone_size: NA; v_call: TRBV21-1; d_call: NA; cdr3_length: 14
cdr3_aa: CASSSRDRVGYGYTF; cdr3_nt: TGTGCCAGCAGTTCCCGGGACAGGGTAGGCTATGGCTACACCTTC; j_call: TRBJ1-2; clone_size: NA; v_call: TRBV28; d_call: TRBD1; cdr3_length: 15
cdr3_aa: CASSSQTGGIISPLHF; cdr3_nt: TGTGCCAGCAGCTCCCAGACAGGGGGCATAATTTCACCCCTCCACTTT; j_call: TRBJ1-6; clone_size: once; v_call: TRBV7-6; d_call: TRBD1; cdr3_length: 16
cdr3_aa: CASSQGGNMAGNTIYF; cdr3_nt: TGTGCCAGCAGCCAAGGCGGGAACATGGCTGGAAACACCATATATTTT; j_call: TRBJ1-3; clone_size: NA; v_call: TRBV3-1/TRBV3-2; d_call: NA; cdr3_length: 16
cdr3_aa: CASSLRTGRQETQYF; cdr3_nt: TGTGCCAGCAGCCTAAGGACAGGGAGACAAGAGACCCAGTACTTC; j_call: TRBJ2-5; clone_size: NA; v_call: TRBV14; d_call: TRBD1; cdr3_length: 15
cdr3_aa: CASSLSPVGGQLPLHF; cdr3_nt: TGTGCCAGCAGCCTCAGCCCAGTGGGAGGCCAATTACCCCTCCACTTT; j_call: TRBJ1-6; clone_size: once; v_call: TRBV7-6; d_call: NA; cdr3_length: 16
cdr3_aa: CASSLSGRETQYF; cdr3_nt: TGTGCCAGCAGTTTATCAGGGCGGGAGACCCAGTACTTC; j_call: TRBJ2-5; clone_size: NA; v_call: TRBV28; d_call: NA; cdr3_length: 13
cdr3_aa: CASSPGQGEGNTIYF; cdr3_nt: TGTGCCAGCTCACCTGGACAGGGCGAAGGAAACACCATATATTTT; j_call: TRBJ1-3; clone_size: NA; v_call: TRBV18; d_call: TRBD1; cdr3_length: 15
cdr3_aa: CASSPRQEDQPQHF; cdr3_nt: TGTGCCAGCAGCCCGCGACAGGAGGATCAGCCCCAGCATTTT; j_call: TRBJ1-5; clone_size: once; v_call: TRBV9; d_call: NA; cdr3_length: 14
cdr3_aa: CASSQDRGGASETQYF; cdr3_nt: TGTGCCAGCAGCCAAGATCGAGGGGGGGCCTCAGAGACCCAGTACTTC; j_call: TRBJ2-5; clone_size: NA; v_call: TRBV3-1/TRBV3-2; d_call: NA; cdr3_length: 16
cdr3_aa: CASSNGQSSTDTQYF; cdr3_nt: TGTGCCAGTAGTAATGGACAGAGTAGCACAGATACGCAGTATTTT; j_call: TRBJ2-3; clone_size: NA; v_call: TRBV19; d_call: NA; cdr3_length: 15
cdr3_aa: CASRGTGSTDTQYF; cdr3_nt: TGTGCCAGTAGGGGGACAGGTAGCACAGATACGCAGTATTTT; j_call: TRBJ2-3; clone_size: once; v_call: TRBV19; d_call: TRBD1; cdr3_length: 14
cdr3_aa: CASSGGRDINQPQHF; cdr3_nt: TGTGCCAGCTCGGGGGGGCGGGACATAAATCAGCCCCAGCATTTT; j_call: TRBJ1-5; clone_size: NA; v_call: TRBV9; d_call: NA; cdr3_length: 15
cdr3_aa: CASSLAGQSTDTQYF; cdr3_nt: TGTGCCAGCAGCTTAGCGGGACAGAGCACAGATACGCAGTATTTT; j_call: TRBJ2-3; clone_size: NA; v_call: TRBV7-2; d_call: TRBD1; cdr3_length: 15
cdr3_aa: CSASGQGISTQYF; cdr3_nt: TGCAGTGCTAGTGGGCAGGGAATAAGTACGCAGTATTTT; j_call: TRBJ2-3; clone_size: once; v_call: TRBV20-1; d_call: NA; cdr3_length: 13
cdr3_aa: CASSNSGLQFF; cdr3_nt: TGTGCCAGCAGCAACTCCGGGTTGCAGTTCTTC; j_call: TRBJ2-1; clone_size: NA; v_call: TRBV6-2/TRBV6-3; d_call: NA; cdr3_length: 11
cdr3_aa: CASSLGSETQYF; cdr3_nt: TGCGCCAGCAGCTTGGGTTCGGAGACCCAGTACTTC; j_call: TRBJ2-5; clone_size: NA; v_call: TRBV5-1; d_call: NA; cdr3_length: 12
cdr3_aa: CASSAITGVTEAFF; cdr3_nt: TGCGCCAGCAGCGCAATAACAGGGGTCACTGAAGCTTTCTTT; j_call: TRBJ1-1; clone_size: NA; v_call: TRBV4-3; d_call: TRBD1; cdr3_length: 14
cdr3_aa: CASSQGNRGYSGYTF; cdr3_nt: TGCGCCAGCAGCCAAGGAAACAGGGGTTATAGTGGCTACACCTTC; j_call: TRBJ1-2; clone_size: NA; v_call: TRBV4-1; d_call: TRBD1; cdr3_length: 15
cdr3_aa: CAWSARPGTGDGYTF; cdr3_nt: TGTGCCTGGAGTGCAAGACCCGGGACAGGGGATGGCTACACCTTC; j_call: TRBJ1-2; clone_size: once; v_call: TRBV30; d_call: TRBD1; cdr3_length: 15
cdr3_aa: CASSSRDSRVTDTQYF; cdr3_nt: TGTGCCAGCAGCTCACGGGACTCCCGAGTAACAGATACGCAGTATTTT; j_call: TRBJ2-3; clone_size: NA; v_call: TRBV11-2; d_call: NA; cdr3_length: 16
cdr3_aa: CASSRGTNTGELFF; cdr3_nt: TGCGCCAGCAGCCGCGGAACGAACACCGGGGAGCTGTTTTTT; j_call: TRBJ2-2; clone_size: NA; v_call: TRBV5-1; d_call: NA; cdr3_length: 14
cdr3_aa: CASSSGRGVGYTF; cdr3_nt: TGTGCCAGCAGTTCCGGGAGAGGGGTCGGCTACACCTTC; j_call: TRBJ1-2; clone_size: NA; v_call: TRBV13; d_call: NA; cdr3_length: 13
cdr3_aa: CSVAAAYEQYF; cdr3_nt: TGCAGTGTTGCGGCCGCCTACGAGCAGTACTTC; j_call: TRBJ2-7; clone_size: NA; v_call: TRBV20-1; d_call: NA; cdr3_length: 11
cdr3_aa: CASNHDRGDTEAFF; cdr3_nt: TGTGCCAGCAACCATGACAGGGGAGACACTGAAGCTTTCTTT; j_call: TRBJ1-1; clone_size: NA; v_call: TRBV6-5; d_call: TRBD1; cdr3_length: 14
cdr3_aa: CASSVSPDTNSPLHF; cdr3_nt: TGTGCCAGCAGCGTATCGCCAGACACAAATTCACCCCTCCACTTT; j_call: TRBJ1-6; clone_size: NA; v_call: TRBV9; d_call: NA; cdr3_length: 15
cdr3_aa: CASDSGTGNQPQHF; cdr3_nt: TGTGCCAGCGATTCCGGGACAGGGAACCAGCCCCAGCATTTT; j_call: TRBJ1-5; clone_size: NA; v_call: TRBV6-6; d_call: TRBD1; cdr3_length: 14
cdr3_aa: CASSPTGTSGGNEQFF; cdr3_nt: TGTGCTAGCAGCCCCACCGGGACTAGCGGGGGCAATGAGCAGTTCTTC; j_call: TRBJ2-1; clone_size: NA; v_call: TRBV7-7; d_call: TRBD2; cdr3_length: 16